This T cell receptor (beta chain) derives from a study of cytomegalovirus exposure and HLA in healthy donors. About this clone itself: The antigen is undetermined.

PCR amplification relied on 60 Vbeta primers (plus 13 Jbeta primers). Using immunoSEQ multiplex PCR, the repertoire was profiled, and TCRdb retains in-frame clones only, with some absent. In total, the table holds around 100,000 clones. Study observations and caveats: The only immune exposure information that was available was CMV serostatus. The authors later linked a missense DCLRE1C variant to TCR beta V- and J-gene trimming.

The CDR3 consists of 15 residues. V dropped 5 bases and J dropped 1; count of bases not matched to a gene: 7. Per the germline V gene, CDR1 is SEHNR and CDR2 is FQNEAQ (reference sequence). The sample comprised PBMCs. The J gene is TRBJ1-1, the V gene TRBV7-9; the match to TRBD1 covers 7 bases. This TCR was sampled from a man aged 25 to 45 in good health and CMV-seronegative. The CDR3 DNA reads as TGTGCCAGCAGCCCACCGACAGGGTCGAACACTGAAGCTTTCTTT. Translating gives CASSPPTGSNTEAFF.